Shown below are 25 T cell receptor beta chains from a single sample sequenced in a study of blood T cell repertoires in COVID-19. Sequencing used immunoSEQ multiplex PCR; TCRdb keeps in-frame clones, though not all of them. The table shows about 170,000 clones, with about 80% occurring only once. The sequencing input was peripheral blood. The receptors were sampled from a human donor with acute or convalescent COVID-19. The donor label of this sample is uncertain.

The rearrangement links TRBV6-5 to TRBJ1-1; D might be TRBD1 (6 bases). CDR1 and CDR2 (germline): MNHEY, SVGAGI. The V gene lost 7 bases and the J gene lost 2 bases, with 11 bases spanning the gap. The CDR3 has 13 residues. The CDR3 protein is CASTWDTNTEAFF. In DNA, the CDR3 is TGTGCCAGCACCTGGGACACCAACACTGAAGCTTTCTTT.

The chain uses TRBV19 and TRBJ2-2, with D perhaps matching TRBD2 (6 bases). Germline V lookup: CDR1 LNHDA, CDR2 SQIVND (reference sequence). V gave up 4 bases and J gave up 5 bases, with 17 bases separating them. The CDR3 has 16 residues. The CDR3 region has the DNA TGTGCCAGTAGTAGAAGGACGCCTGGGGGGACCGGGGAGCTGTTTTTT. It translates to CASSRRTPGGTGELFF.

The rearrangement uses TRBV19 and TRBJ1-5, with D unresolved. Germline lookup yields CDR1 LNHDA and CDR2 SQIVND (reference sequence). The CDR3 spans 13 residues. The V and J ends lost 8 bases and 3 bases respectively, with 11 bases between them. The CDR3 sequence: CASQEVYNQPQHF. CDR3 nucleotide sequence: TGTGCCAGTCAGGAGGTGTACAATCAGCCCCAGCATTTT. Drawing the rest from reference TRBV19 and TRBJ1-5, the complete variable domain is DGGITQSPKYLFRKEGQNVTLSCEQNLNHDAMYWYRQDPGQGLRLIYYSQIVNDFQKGDIAEGYSVSREKKESFPLTVTSAQKNPTAFYLCASQEVYNQPQHFGDGTRLSIL.

The gene calls are TRBV10-2 and TRBJ1-5, with D unclear. This CDR3 comprises 15 residues. CDR1 and CDR2 (germline): WSHSY, SAAADI. V was cut by 5 bases and J by 0 bases, with 11 bases left in between. The CDR3 sequence: CASSPARISNQPQHF. The CDR3 coding sequence is TGCGCCAGCAGTCCGGCCAGGATTAGCAATCAGCCCCAGCATTTT.

The chain recombines TRBV12-3 or TRBV12-4 with TRBJ1-1; no clear D gene. V was trimmed by 3 bases and J by 1 base, leaving 6 bases between them. The CDR3 contains 13 residues. The DNA of the CDR3 is TGTGCCAGCAGTTTTACGGGGAACACTGAAGCTTTCTTT. It translates to CASSFTGNTEAFF.

This clone was detected only once. This chain connects TRBV6-5 to TRBJ1-4, with 9 bases identical to TRBD1. The CDR3 is made up of 15 amino acids. Losses at the gene ends were 5 bases for V and 6 bases for J; bases not matched to a gene: 7. Germline V lookup: CDR1 MNHEY, CDR2 SVGAGI. In DNA, the CDR3 is TGTGCCAGCAGTAGTACAGGGGGCGGGGATGAAAAACTGTTTTTT. It translates to CASSSTGGGDEKLFF.

The sample holds a few counts of this clone. The gene calls are TRBV28 and TRBJ1-6, with no clear D. The CDR3 has 15 amino acids. V lost 7 bases and J 7 bases, leaving 17 bases between the germline ends. Germline loops: CDR1 MDHEN, CDR2 SYDVKM. The CDR3 DNA reads TGTGCCAGCACTTCCCCTACCACGGGGAATTCACCCCTCCACTTT. Translation gives CASTSPTTGNSPLHF.

This clone was counted a single time. The chain is built from TRBV28 and TRBJ2-1; no clear D. V shed 7 bases and J shed 7 bases, with 14 bases lying between them. CDR1 and CDR2 (germline): MDHEN, SYDVKM. This CDR3 is built from 13 residues. The CDR3 here is CASTTRSVNEQFF. CDR3 DNA sequence: TGTGCCAGCACCACCCGGAGTGTGAATGAGCAGTTCTTC.

V is TRBV9 and J is TRBJ2-2; D perhaps matches TRBD1 (6 bases). V lost 3 bases, J lost 7 bases, and 13 bases lay in between. Germline-derived CDR1 and CDR2 are SGDLS and YYNGEE. There are 14 residues in the CDR3. CDR3 residues: CASSAGVGGGELFF. DNA for the CDR3: TGTGCCAGCAGCGCAGGGGTTGGAGGCGGGGAGCTGTTTTTT.

The chain carries TRBV6-5 and TRBJ2-3; 13 bases line up with TRBD2. This CDR3 is 16 amino acids long. The germline CDR1 and CDR2 sequences are MNHEY and SVGAGI. The V and J ends lost 3 bases and 3 bases, in that order; junction bases with no gene match: 3. The CDR3 loop is CASSYRTSGRTDTQYF. CDR3 coding DNA: TGTGCCAGCAGTTATCGGACTAGCGGGAGAACAGATACGCAGTATTTT.

This rearrangement joins TRBV5-8 to TRBJ2-3; 12 bases agree with TRBD1. Germline CDR1 SGHTS, CDR2 YDEGEE. Unmatched junction bases numbered 3, after V lost 4 bases and J lost 3 bases. The CDR3 length is 15 residues. CDR3 loop: CASSRDRGRTDTQYF. CDR3 DNA sequence: TGTGCCAGCAGCAGGGACAGGGGGCGGACAGATACGCAGTATTTT.

This rearrangement joins TRBV3-1 (or the pseudogene TRBV3-2) to TRBJ1-2, with D unclear. The CDR3 sequence is 15 residues long. Germline V lookup: CDR1 LGHDT, CDR2 YNNKEL (reference sequence). Trimming cost V 0 bases and J 4 bases, with 12 bases left between them. CDR3 region: CASSQDLAYGYGYTF. Here the CDR3 DNA reads TGTGCCAGCAGCCAAGATTTGGCATATGGCTATGGCTACACCTTC.

V is TRBV5-1 and J is TRBJ1-5; no firm D call. The germline V gene encodes CDR1 SGHRS and CDR2 YFSETQ. The CDR3 totals 15 residues. Deletions cut 0 bases from V and 1 base from J, with 8 bases between. The CDR3 DNA is TGCGCCAGCAGCTTGGGACAATCAAGCAATCAGCCCCAGCATTTT. Encoded protein: CASSLGQSSNQPQHF.

The rearrangement links TRBV5-1 to TRBJ1-6; D gene ambiguous. Germline loops: CDR1 SGHRS, CDR2 YFSETQ. There are 15 residues in the CDR3. V lost 0 bases to trimming and J lost 7 bases, with 11 bases between them. The CDR3: CASSLGLAVNSPLHF. The CDR3 nucleotides are TGCGCCAGCAGCTTGGGGTTGGCAGTCAATTCACCCCTCCACTTT. The full variable domain, its missing parts supplied by reference TRBV5-1 and TRBJ1-6, is KAGVTQTPRYLIKTRGQQVTLSCSPISGHRSVSWYQQTPGQGLQFLFEYFSETQRNKGNFPGRFSGRQFSNSRSEMNVSTLELGDSALYLCASSLGLAVNSPLHFGNGTRLTVT.

V gene TRBV9 combines with J gene TRBJ2-1, with TRBD2 identical over 9 bases. The germline V gene has CDR1 SGDLS and CDR2 YYNGEE. The CDR3 runs 15 residues. Trimming took 0 bases from V and 7 from J; bases not matched to a gene: 5. This CDR3 reads CASSVESGRRNEQFF. CDR3 DNA: TGTGCCAGCAGCGTAGAAAGCGGGAGGCGAAATGAGCAGTTCTTC.

CDR3 sequence: CASTGELEETQYF. The DNA for the CDR3 is TGTGCCAGCACCGGGGAGCTTGAGGAGACCCAGTACTTC. The chain has TRBV6-5 and TRBJ2-5; D perhaps matches TRBD2 (5 bases). Germline CDR1 and CDR2: MNHEY and SVGAGI. The CDR3 has 13 residues. The V gene lost 7 bases and the J gene lost 5 bases, with 14 bases spanning the gap.

The J gene is TRBJ1-1, the V gene TRBV11-2; D is possibly TRBD1 (6 bases). The CDR3 sequence is 14 residues long. Trimming took 1 base from V and 2 from J, leaving 8 bases between them. From germline, CDR1 is SGHAT and CDR2 FQNNGV. The CDR3, as DNA: TGTGCCAGCAGCTTAGGGGGGCTAAACACTGAAGCTTTCTTT. It yields the protein CASSLGGLNTEAFF.

The chain employs TRBV5-4 and TRBJ2-2; 13 bases line up with TRBD2. Germline V gives CDR1 SGHNT, CDR2 YYREEE (reference sequence). This CDR3 comprises 17 residues. Trimming cost V 2 bases and J 2 bases; bases outside gene matches: 3. In DNA, the CDR3 is TGTGCCAGCAGCTTACCGGGACTAGCGGGAAACACCGGGGAGCTGTTTTTT. Translation: CASSLPGLAGNTGELFF.

V is TRBV2 and J is TRBJ1-2; D is undetermined. The CDR3 covers 14 residues. The germline V and J ends were trimmed by 6 bases and 3 bases, with 14 bases remaining between them. The germline CDR1 and CDR2 sequences are SNHLY and FYNNEI. The CDR3 is CASRVRYLDYGYTF. The CDR3 nucleotides are TGTGCCAGCAGAGTACGGTACCTGGACTATGGCTACACCTTC.

The chain carries TRBV6-6 and TRBJ1-2; 9 bases line up with TRBD1. J gave up 6 bases and V 2 bases, and 4 bases lay outside the gene matches. This CDR3 is built from 14 residues. Germline-derived CDR1 and CDR2 are MNHNY and SVGAGI (reference sequence). This chain's CDR3 is CASSYRDRADGYTF. The CDR3 bases are TGTGCCAGCAGTTACCGGGACAGGGCCGATGGCTACACCTTC.

The V gene is TRBV7-9, the J gene TRBJ1-3; 9 bases line up with TRBD1. This CDR3 comprises 16 residues. Losses at the gene ends were 5 bases for V and 2 bases for J; bases not matched to a gene: 7. CDR1 and CDR2 (germline): SEHNR, FQNEAQ (reference sequence). The chain's CDR3 is CASSQKTGGTGNTIYF. In nucleotides, the CDR3 is TGTGCCAGCAGCCAGAAGACAGGGGGGACTGGAAACACCATATATTTT. Together with reference TRBV7-9 and TRBJ1-3, the CDR3 gives the full variable domain: DTGVSQNPRHKITKRGQNVTFRCDPISEHNRLYWYRQTLGQGPEFLTYFQNEAQLEKSRLLSDRFSAERPKGSFSTLEIQRTEQGDSAMYLCASSQKTGGTGNTIYFGEGSWLTVV.

On this clone itself: Different DNA sequences within this sample yield the same CDR3. The chain couples TRBV30 to TRBJ2-1, with D possibly TRBD2 on 6 matching bases. CDR1 is GTSNPN, CDR2 SVGIG, per germline (reference sequence). There are 13 residues in the CDR3. Trimming left V 5 bases short and J 0 bases short, with 8 bases between. Written as DNA, the CDR3 is TGTGCCTGGTCCGGGAGCTCCTACAATGAGCAGTTCTTC. Amino acid sequence: CAWSGSSYNEQFF.

J is TRBJ1-1 and V is TRBV5-1, with TRBD1 matching 9 bases. Per the germline V gene, CDR1 is SGHRS and CDR2 is YFSETQ. This CDR3 is built from 15 residues. V lost 0 bases to trimming and J lost 3 bases; unmatched junction nucleotides: 3. CDR3 sequence reads: CASSLGQGVDTEAFF. CDR3 nucleotides: TGCGCCAGCAGCTTGGGACAGGGGGTGGACACTGAAGCTTTCTTT.

This clone has more than one count but fewer than ten. The chain combines TRBV5-6 with TRBJ2-7; D possibly corresponds to TRBD1 (5 bases). CDR1 is SGHDT, CDR2 YYEEEE, per germline. Trimming left V 7 bases short and J 3 bases short, with 14 bases between. This CDR3 has 13 residues. Here the CDR3 DNA reads TGTGCCAGCTGTAAGACAGATCTCTACGAGCAGTACTTC. Translated: CASCKTDLYEQYF.

This chain joins TRBV4-2 and TRBJ1-2; 9 bases match TRBD1. Trimming at V came to 1 base and at J to 5 bases, leaving 5 bases not matched to a gene. The CDR3 spans 15 residues. The germline CDR1 and CDR2 sequences are LGHNA and YNFKEQ. CDR3 loop: CASSQATGTGYGYTF. CDR3 bases: TGTGCCAGCAGCCAAGCAACAGGGACAGGGTATGGCTACACCTTC.